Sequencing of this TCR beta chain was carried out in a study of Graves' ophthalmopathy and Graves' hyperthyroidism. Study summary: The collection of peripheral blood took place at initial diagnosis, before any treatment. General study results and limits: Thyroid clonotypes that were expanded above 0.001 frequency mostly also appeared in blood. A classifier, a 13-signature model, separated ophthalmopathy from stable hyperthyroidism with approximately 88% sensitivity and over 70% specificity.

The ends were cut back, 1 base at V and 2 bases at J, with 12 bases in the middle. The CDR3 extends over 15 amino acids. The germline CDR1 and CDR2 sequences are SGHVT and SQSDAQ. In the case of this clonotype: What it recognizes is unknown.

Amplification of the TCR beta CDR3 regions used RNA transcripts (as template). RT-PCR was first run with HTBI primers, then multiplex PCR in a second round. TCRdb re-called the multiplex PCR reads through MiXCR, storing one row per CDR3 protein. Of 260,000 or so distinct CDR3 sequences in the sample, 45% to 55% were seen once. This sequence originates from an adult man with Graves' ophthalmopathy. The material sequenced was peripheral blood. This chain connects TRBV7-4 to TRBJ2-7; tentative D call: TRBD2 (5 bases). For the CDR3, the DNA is TGTGCCAGCAGCTTAGTACCGGACTCCACCTACGAGCAGTACTTC. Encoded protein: CASSLVPDSTYEQYF.